Below, 4 T cell receptor beta chains from the same sample are listed, as sequenced in a study of cytomegalovirus exposure and HLA in healthy donors. Researchers ran the PCR with 60 Vbeta and 13 Jbeta primers. Profiling relied on immunoSEQ multiplex PCR, and the TCRdb table lists in-frame clones only, not all of them. The repertoire holds about 76,000 clones, with 72% as singletons. The sample was PBMCs. Source of these receptors: a woman aged 40-49 years in good health and CMV-seropositive.

The chain couples TRBV6-1 to TRBJ1-1; D remains ambiguous. Per the germline V gene, CDR1 is MNHNS and CDR2 is SASEGT. The CDR3 contains 14 residues. V lost 2 bases and J 5 bases, leaving 12 bases between the germline ends. The CDR3 loop is CASSEWYLRTEAFF. The CDR3 bases are TGTGCCAGCAGTGAATGGTACTTGCGTACTGAAGCTTTCTTT.

V and J are TRBV19 and TRBJ2-2; D might be TRBD1 (5 bases). The V end was cut by 5 bases, the J end by 5 bases, with 12 bases between. The CDR3 extends over 14 amino acids. Germline loops: CDR1 LNHDA, CDR2 SQIVND (reference sequence). The chain's CDR3 is CASSVNRLTGELFF. The CDR3 coding sequence is TGTGCCAGTAGTGTCAACAGGTTGACCGGGGAGCTGTTTTTT.

The genes are TRBV28 and TRBJ2-2, with D possibly matching TRBD1 (5 bases). The CDR3 has 13 amino acids. CDR1 MDHEN and CDR2 SYDVKM come from the germline V gene. Trimming cost V 2 bases and J 4 bases, with 5 bases left between them. CDR3 residues: CASSLGATGELFF. The CDR3 DNA reads TGTGCCAGCAGTTTAGGGGCCACCGGGGAGCTGTTTTTT.

The chain carries TRBV2 and TRBJ2-5; 7 nucleotides agree with TRBD2. The CDR3 is made up of 20 amino acids. Losses at the gene ends were 2 bases for V and 4 bases for J; bases not matched to a gene: 22. Germline CDR1 reads SNHLY; CDR2 reads FYNNEI. CDR3 sequence (DNA): TGTGCCAGCAGTGAAATGGCGGGGGTTGGATCCGGCAGCTGGCGAGAGACCCAGTACTTC. Translating it yields CASSEMAGVGSGSWRETQYF.